The rows below give T cell receptor beta chains drawn from one sample of a study of T cell responses to AZD1222 COVID-19 vaccine. TCRdb's copy holds only in-frame clones and misses some; the assay was immunoSEQ multiplex PCR. This sample has some 150,000 clones; approximately 88% occur once, and the top ten carry roughly 5.2%. The sample here was peripheral blood, taken 28 days after the second dose of the MenACWY control vaccine. These TCRs come from an adult who received the MenACWY meningococcal vaccine as a control. The CDR3 runs from the conserved cysteine through the conserved F or W. A D gene is named only where the DNA matches it firmly. Size is stated for part of the rows, as once, few or many counts, or as a class when the clone is expanded.

clone size: -
J gene: TRBJ2-6
CDR3 length: 14
D gene: -
V gene: TRBV19
CDR3 protein: CASSVAGTAPVLTF
CDR3 DNA: TGTGCCAGTAGTGTGGCCGGGACGGCACCCGTCCTGACTTTC

clone size: -
J gene: TRBJ1-2
CDR3 length: 15
D gene: -
V gene: TRBV9
CDR3 protein: CASSVGLIPGDGYTF
CDR3 DNA: TGTGCCAGCAGCGTCGGTTTAATACCAGGGGATGGCTACACCTTC

clone size: -
J gene: TRBJ2-1
CDR3 length: 17
D gene: -
V gene: TRBV4-3
CDR3 protein: CASSPYSQRSSYNEQFF
CDR3 DNA: TGCGCCAGCAGCCCCTACTCCCAGCGGAGCTCCTACAATGAGCAGTTCTTC

clone size: -
J gene: TRBJ1-6
CDR3 length: 16
D gene: TRBD1
V gene: TRBV27
CDR3 protein: CASRNGKTGDNSPLHF
CDR3 DNA: TGTGCCAGCAGGAACGGAAAGACAGGGGATAATTCACCCCTCCACTTT

clone size: -
J gene: TRBJ2-1
CDR3 length: 13
D gene: -
V gene: TRBV6-4
CDR3 protein: CASSRDSSGEQFF
CDR3 DNA: TGTGCCAGCAGTCGGGACTCCTCGGGTGAGCAGTTCTTC

clone size: -
J gene: TRBJ1-4
CDR3 length: 13
D gene: TRBD1
V gene: TRBV6-5
CDR3 protein: CASSRQGDGELFF
CDR3 DNA: TGTGCCAGCAGTAGACAGGGGGACGGTGAACTGTTTTTT

clone size: -
J gene: TRBJ1-6
CDR3 length: 14
D gene: TRBD1
V gene: TRBV5-4
CDR3 protein: CASSRGQGDSPLHF
CDR3 DNA: TGTGCCAGCAGCCGGGGACAGGGAGATTCACCCCTCCACTTT

clone size: -
J gene: TRBJ1-1
CDR3 length: 12
D gene: -
V gene: TRBV18
CDR3 protein: CASSPPEAEAFF
CDR3 DNA: TGTGCCAGCTCACCACCTGAGGCTGAAGCTTTCTTT

clone size: -
J gene: TRBJ2-1
CDR3 length: 15
D gene: -
V gene: TRBV7-6
CDR3 protein: CASSLGDGANNEQFF
CDR3 DNA: TGTGCCAGCAGCTTAGGGGACGGAGCAAACAATGAGCAGTTCTTC

clone size: -
J gene: TRBJ2-5
CDR3 length: 18
D gene: -
V gene: TRBV11-3
CDR3 protein: CASSTRGSKSSLGETQYF
CDR3 DNA: TGTGCCAGCAGCACCAGGGGCTCGAAATCTTCCCTGGGAGAGACCCAGTACTTC

clone size: once
J gene: TRBJ1-1
CDR3 length: 13
D gene: -
V gene: TRBV12-3/TRBV12-4
CDR3 protein: CASSLDGYTEAFF
CDR3 DNA: TGTGCCAGCAGTTTAGACGGCTACACTGAAGCTTTCTTT

clone size: -
J gene: TRBJ1-1
CDR3 length: 12
D gene: -
V gene: TRBV12-3/TRBV12-4
CDR3 protein: CASSLWGGRAFF
CDR3 DNA: TGTGCCAGCAGTTTATGGGGGGGGAGAGCTTTCTTT

clone size: -
J gene: TRBJ1-2
CDR3 length: 15
D gene: TRBD1
V gene: TRBV4-1
CDR3 protein: CASSPRDRANYGYTF
CDR3 DNA: TGCGCCAGCAGCCCCCGGGACAGGGCTAACTATGGCTACACCTTC

clone size: -
J gene: TRBJ1-5
CDR3 length: 13
D gene: -
V gene: TRBV2
CDR3 protein: CASSGDGNQPQHF
CDR3 DNA: TGTGCCAGCAGCGGGGACGGCAATCAGCCCCAGCATTTT

clone size: -
J gene: TRBJ2-2
CDR3 length: 15
D gene: -
V gene: TRBV18
CDR3 protein: CASSPFAGDTGELFF
CDR3 DNA: TGTGCCAGCTCACCATTCGCAGGCGATACCGGGGAGCTGTTTTTT

clone size: once
J gene: TRBJ1-3
CDR3 length: 15
D gene: TRBD1
V gene: TRBV9
CDR3 protein: CASSAGQAPGNTIYF
CDR3 DNA: TGTGCCAGCAGCGCGGGACAGGCCCCTGGAAACACCATATATTTT